This is a list of T cell receptor beta chains from one sample in a study of blood T cells in healthy people across ages. TCRdb processed the 5' RACE reads anew with MiXCR; each CDR3 protein has one entry. The sample holds 900,000 to 950,000 distinct CDR3 sequences, roughly 29% seen once. These data were also reused for a study on T cells of mothers and their children.

The sample taken for sequencing was blood. These receptors were taken from a woman aged 40 to 55 in good health. The CDR3 runs from the conserved cysteine through the conserved F or W. The D gene is left open where the match is weak. Expanded clones get a size class; other rows say once, few or many, or leave the size out.

size,D,V,J,CDR3,DNA
few,TRBD1,TRBV7-2,TRBJ1-1,CASSFGDRLNTEAFF,TGTGCCAGCAGCTTCGGGGACAGATTGAACACTGAAGCTTTCTTT
-,-,TRBV5-1,TRBJ2-7,CASSFLPGDSYEQYF,TGCGCCAGCAGCTTTCTTCCTGGGGACTCCTACGAGCAGTACTTC
many,-,TRBV14,TRBJ2-1,CASSHETGTFSYNEQFF,TGTGCCAGCAGCCATGAAACCGGGACATTCTCCTACAATGAGCAGTTCTTC
few,TRBD2,TRBV2,TRBJ2-1,CASSDALADFNEQFF,TGTGCCAGCAGTGATGCACTAGCGGACTTCAATGAGCAGTTCTTC
-,TRBD1,TRBV7-2,TRBJ1-2,CASSSNPRDRPPYGYTF,TGTGCCAGCAGCTCAAATCCGAGGGACAGACCCCCCTATGGCTACACCTTC
-,-,TRBV6-6,TRBJ1-1,CASSQEEGKNTEVFF,TGTGCCAGCAGCCAAGAGGAGGGTAAGAACACTGAAGTTTTCTTT
many,-,TRBV7-9,TRBJ2-5,CASKGGNQETQYF,TGTGCCAGCAAGGGGGGAAACCAAGAGACCCAGTACTTC
-,TRBD1,TRBV7-8,TRBJ2-6,CASSLSHRGTGANVLTF,TGTGCCAGCAGCTTATCCCACAGGGGTACTGGGGCCAACGTCCTGACTTTC
few,-,TRBV12-3/TRBV12-4,TRBJ1-4,CASSFASYEKLFF,TGTGCCAGCAGTTTTGCATCATACGAAAAACTGTTTTTT
-,TRBD1,TRBV7-9,TRBJ2-7,CASSPRANGQGNSYEQYF,TGTGCCAGCAGCCCCCGTGCTAATGGACAGGGTAACTCCTACGAGCAGTACTTC
few,TRBD1,TRBV20-1,TRBJ1-2,CSARDPGQVYGYGYTF,TGCAGTGCTAGAGATCCGGGACAGGTTTATGGCTATGGCTACACCTTC
-,TRBD1,TRBV7-2,TRBJ1-4,CASSSWTGTGEKLFF,TGTGCCAGCAGCTCTTGGACAGGGACTGGTGAAAAACTGTTTTTT
many,-,TRBV28,TRBJ2-7,CASSSGGDEQYF,TGTGCCAGCAGTTCTGGCGGGGACGAGCAGTACTTC
-,-,TRBV13,TRBJ1-1,CASSLGTTAGDTEAFF,TGTGCCAGCAGCTTAGGCACGACGGCGGGGGACACTGAAGCTTTCTTT
once,-,TRBV27,TRBJ1-2,CAGSSDTPRWGLDYGYTF,TGTGCCGGCAGTTCGGATACTCCCCGATGGGGGTTAGACTATGGCTACACCTTC
-,-,TRBV9,TRBJ2-1,CASSVEGRGNEQFF,TGTGCCAGCAGCGTAGAGGGGCGGGGCAATGAGCAGTTCTTC
few,-,TRBV11-2,TRBJ1-1,CASSLGPGALTEAFF,TGTGCCAGCAGCTTAGGCCCAGGGGCCCTCACTGAAGCTTTCTTT
many,-,TRBV9,TRBJ2-7,CASSVSSGSSYEQYF,TGTGCCAGCAGCGTATCTTCCGGGAGCTCCTACGAGCAGTACTTC
-,TRBD2,TRBV7-3,TRBJ2-3,CASSRLAETLDTQYF,TGTGCCAGCAGCAGACTAGCAGAGACGTTAGATACGCAGTATTTT
few,-,TRBV28,TRBJ1-1,CASSLGGPLRAFF,TGTGCCAGCAGTTTAGGGGGCCCCTTGAGGGCTTTCTTT
few,TRBD2,TRBV12-3/TRBV12-4,TRBJ2-3,CASSLGAGVNTQYF,TGTGCCAGCAGTTTGGGAGCGGGGGTAAATACGCAGTATTTT
many,TRBD2,TRBV9,TRBJ2-7,CASSISGGATYEQYF,TGTGCCAGCAGCATCAGCGGGGGGGCCACCTACGAGCAGTACTTC
few,TRBD1,TRBV20-1,TRBJ1-2,CSARRRDRGGYGYTF,TGCAGTGCTAGACGCCGGGACAGGGGTGGGTATGGCTACACCTTC
-,-,TRBV5-5,TRBJ1-2,CASSTGARLGYTF,TGTGCCAGCAGCACCGGTGCACGGTTGGGCTACACCTTC
few,-,TRBV3-1,TRBJ2-6,CASSSLGSGANVLTF,TGTGCCAGCAGTTCGTTGGGCTCTGGGGCCAACGTCCTGACTTTC
-,-,TRBV5-1,TRBJ2-3,CASSLVLAWSTDTQYF,TGCGCCAGCAGCTTGGTGCTAGCTTGGAGCACAGATACGCAGTATTTT
many,-,TRBV29-1,TRBJ2-7,CSVEEGGAYEQYF,TGCAGCGTTGAAGAAGGGGGGGCCTACGAGCAGTACTTC
few,-,TRBV27,TRBJ2-1,CASSSSYDEQFF,TGTGCCAGCAGTTCCTCCTACGATGAGCAGTTCTTC
-,-,TRBV2,TRBJ2-7,CASSAVGGDEQYF,TGTGCCAGCAGTGCGGTCGGGGGTGACGAGCAGTACTTC
few,-,TRBV7-3,TRBJ2-3,CASSLTLNPRDTQYF,TGTGCCAGCAGCTTAACGTTAAACCCGAGAGATACGCAGTATTTT
-,TRBD2,TRBV11-2,TRBJ2-1,CAVGLAGGGFEQFF,TGTGCCGTTGGACTAGCGGGGGGCGGGTTTGAGCAGTTCTTC
few,-,TRBV4-1,TRBJ1-6,CASSQGEGLNSPLHF,TGCGCCAGCAGCCAAGGTGAAGGGCTAAATTCACCCCTCCACTTT
-,TRBD1,TRBV6-6,TRBJ1-4,CASSRTRTGWTEKLFF,TGTGCCAGCAGTCGGACTCGGACAGGGTGGACTGAAAAACTGTTTTTT
many,TRBD1,TRBV5-1,TRBJ2-5,CASLKLGGRQETQYF,TGCGCCAGCTTGAAATTAGGGGGCAGACAAGAGACCCAGTACTTC
once,TRBD2,TRBV5-1,TRBJ2-3,CASSGAGFGDTQYF,TGCGCCAGCAGCGGAGCGGGGTTTGGAGATACGCAGTATTTT
-,-,TRBV4-1,TRBJ2-1,CASSPRGSVPLIGEQFF,TGCGCCAGCAGCCCAAGGGGATCGGTTCCCCTTATCGGTGAGCAGTTCTTC
-,-,TRBV28,TRBJ2-1,CASTHERGSYNEQFF,TGTGCCAGCACCCACGAGAGGGGCTCCTACAATGAGCAGTTCTTC
-,-,TRBV6-1,TRBJ2-1,CASSEARWNEQFF,TGTGCCAGCAGTGAGGCTAGGTGGAATGAGCAGTTCTTC
few,-,TRBV4-2,TRBJ2-3,CASSSSQGRGTDTQYF,TGTGCCAGCAGCTCAAGCCAGGGGAGAGGCACAGATACGCAGTATTTT
-,-,TRBV28,TRBJ2-5,CASIAYGQQETQYF,TGTGCCAGCATTGCCTATGGGCAGCAAGAGACCCAGTACTTC
many,TRBD1,TRBV20-1,TRBJ1-2,CSAPGQGPFGYTF,TGCAGTGCTCCGGGACAGGGCCCTTTTGGCTACACCTTC
few,-,TRBV7-8,TRBJ2-7,CASSLAEGSSSYEQYF,TGTGCCAGCAGCTTAGCGGAGGGTTCCAGCTCCTACGAGCAGTACTTC
few,-,TRBV20-1,TRBJ1-5,CSAREGGPLEPQHF,TGCAGTGCTAGGGAGGGGGGTCCCCTTGAGCCCCAGCATTTT
-,TRBD1,TRBV4-1,TRBJ2-5,CASSQEWDRGLETQYF,TGCGCCAGCAGCCAAGAGTGGGACAGGGGGCTTGAGACCCAGTACTTC
-,-,TRBV6-6,TRBJ2-3,CASSYPYTDTQYF,TGTGCCAGCAGTTACCCATACACAGATACGCAGTATTTT
few,-,TRBV27,TRBJ2-7,CASSPTLGGAPYEQYF,TGTGCCAGCAGTCCAACGCTGGGGGGGGCCCCCTACGAGCAGTACTTC